A single sample gave rise to the 11 T cell receptor beta chains below, sequenced in a study of CD8+ T cells in alopecia areata. RNA, once extracted, was reverse transcribed into cDNA for use as the sequencing template. Repertoires were generated with immunoSEQ multiplex PCR, while TCRdb's copy carries only in-frame clones and drops some. The top ten clones hold 0.95% to 1.5% of a sample with some 210,000 clones, 66% of them seen once. The treatment denotes: oral pan-JAK inhibitor, 5-10 mg twice daily. This sample comprised CD4+ T cells sorted from blood, obtained around week 46, from a patient treated with tofacitinib. Source of these receptors: a human donor with alopecia areata.

The count of this clone is one. The V call is TRBV30, the J call TRBJ2-7; D possibly matches TRBD1 or TRBD2 (5 bases each). The CDR3 is 15 residues long. The V and J ends lost 0 bases and 2 bases respectively, with 14 bases between them. Per the germline V gene, CDR1 is GTSNPN and CDR2 is SVGIG (reference sequence). The CDR3 sequence is CAWSVGTPGTYEQYF. The CDR3 DNA is TGTGCCTGGAGTGTAGGGACGCCTGGGACCTACGAGCAGTACTTC.

For the CDR3, the DNA is TGTGCCAGCAGTCCAGTAGGACAGGGCAACTATGGCTACACCTTC. It specifies CASSPVGQGNYGYTF. The rearrangement uses TRBV5-6 and TRBJ1-2; 8 bases match TRBD1. V was clipped by 5 bases and J by 2 bases; unmatched bases: 8. CDR1 and CDR2 from the germline V gene are SGHDT and YYEEEE. This CDR3 contains 15 residues.

The chain has TRBV29-1 and TRBJ1-6, with D unclear. The CDR3 has 12 residues. V lost 6 bases to trimming and J lost 10 bases, with 13 bases between them. Germline V lookup: CDR1 SQVTM, CDR2 ANQGSEA. CDR3 sequence (DNA): TGCAGCGTCGCCGACCTGACCTCACCCCTCCACTTT. This translates into CSVADLTSPLHF.

The rearrangement joins TRBV5-1 to TRBJ2-1; D is uncertain. Germline V gene data show CDR1 as SGHRS and CDR2 as YFSETQ. Trimming cost V 5 bases and J 8 bases, with 11 bases left between them. CDR3 length equals 12 residues. The CDR3 bases are TGCGCCAGCAGTCTCTCCGACGATGAGCAGTTCTTC. Translating gives CASSLSDDEQFF.

The chain uses TRBV5-4 and TRBJ2-3, with D uncertain. Looked up from germline, CDR1 is SGHNT and CDR2 is YYREEE (reference sequence). V lost 5 bases, J lost 1 base, and 5 bases lay in between. CDR3 size: 12 residues. The CDR3 region has the DNA TGTGCCAGCAGTAGGGGCACAGATACGCAGTATTTT. Its protein is CASSRGTDTQYF.

This clone was counted a few times. Other DNA sequences in the sample encode the same CDR3. The rearrangement links TRBV29-1 to TRBJ1-5; D unclear. Germline CDR1 reads SQVTM; CDR2 reads ANQGSEA. V was shortened by 4 bases and J by 5 bases, with 6 bases between the two germline ends. This CDR3 contains 11 residues. Here the CDR3 DNA reads TGCAGCGTTGGGACCGATCAGCCCCAGCATTTT. Amino acid sequence: CSVGTDQPQHF. Complete variable domain (other parts from reference TRBV29-1 and TRBJ1-5): SAVISQKPSRDICQRGTSLTIQCQVDSQVTMMFWYRQQPGQSLTLIATANQGSEATYESGFVIDKFPISRPNLTFSTLTVSNMSPEDSSIYLCSVGTDQPQHFGDGTRLSIL.

This sequence joins TRBV15 and TRBJ1-2, with a weak D call TRBD1 (6 bases). The CDR3 contains 15 residues. Between the trimmed V and J ends, which lost 0 bases and 7 bases, there was a span of 15 bases. Germline V gene data show CDR1 as LNHNV and CDR2 as YYDKDF (reference sequence). Here the CDR3 DNA reads TGTGCCACCAGCAGAGAACAGGGAGTCATGAGTGGCTACACCTTC. This sequence encodes CATSREQGVMSGYTF.

This chain connects TRBV5-1 to TRBJ2-3; 9 nucleotides line up with TRBD1. V lost 5 bases, J lost 2 bases, and 3 bases stayed unmatched. In germline, CDR1 is SGHRS, CDR2 YFSETQ. The CDR3 is 14 amino acids. CDR3 sequence reads: CASRGTGLTDTQYF. In nucleotides, the CDR3 is TGCGCCAGCAGGGGGACAGGGCTCACAGATACGCAGTATTTT.

The chain is built from TRBV6-6 and TRBJ2-3; D might be TRBD2 (6 bases). The CDR3 is 15 residues long. Trimming removed 5 bases from V and 1 base from J, with 13 bases in between. Germline lookup yields CDR1 MNHNY and CDR2 SVGAGI (reference sequence). CDR3 coding DNA: TGTGCCAGCAGTCAAACGGGCGGGGGCACAGATACGCAGTATTTT. Translated: CASSQTGGGTDTQYF.

This sequence joins TRBV30 and TRBJ1-2; D is perhaps TRBD1 (6 bases). The germline CDR1 and CDR2 sequences are GTSNPN and SVGIG (reference sequence). This CDR3 is 12 amino acids long. V lost 1 base to trimming and J lost 6 bases, with 9 bases between them. The CDR3 spells CAWSDRVHGYTF. The CDR3 DNA sequence: TGTGCCTGGAGTGACAGGGTCCATGGCTACACCTTC.

V is TRBV10-3 and J is TRBJ1-2; D is unresolved. CDR3 size: 14 residues. In germline, CDR1 is ENHRY, CDR2 SYGVKD. Trimming cost V 7 bases and J 4 bases, with 16 bases left between them. The CDR3 loop is CAITHSAGFYGYTF. CDR3 bases: TGTGCCATCACTCACTCTGCAGGCTTCTATGGCTACACCTTC.